The 15 T cell receptor beta chains presented below share a single source sample, sequenced in a study of T cell changes during pregnancy in multiple sclerosis. Assay: immunoSEQ multiplex PCR; the TCRdb copy retains only in-frame clones and omits some. Of 55,000 to 70,000 clones in the sample, about 90% are singletons; the top ten hold approximately 1.5%. The sample was peripheral blood, taken in the third trimester of pregnancy. The origin of the receptors is a female donor in good health, enrolled as a control in a pregnancy study.

This sequence joins TRBV6-5 and TRBJ1-2; 9 bases fit TRBD1. Germline-derived CDR1 and CDR2 are MNHEY and SVGAGI. The CDR3 is made up of 15 amino acids. With V trimmed by 6 bases and J by 7 bases, 12 bases remained unmatched. The CDR3 loop is CASSGRGTGHRGYTF. The CDR3 nucleotides are TGTGCCAGCAGCGGACGAGGGACAGGGCACCGTGGCTACACCTTC.

This chain connects TRBV19 to TRBJ1-2; 7 bases align to TRBD1. J was trimmed by 0 bases and V by 4 bases; bases with no gene match: 5. The CDR3 runs to 15 residues. Looked up from germline, CDR1 is LNHDA and CDR2 is SQIVND (reference sequence). This CDR3 is CASSTVGTANYGYTF. In DNA, the CDR3 is TGTGCCAGTAGTACAGTAGGGACAGCTAACTATGGCTACACCTTC.

The rearrangement uses TRBV6-5 and TRBJ1-2; a weak D match, TRBD1 (5 bases). CDR1 is MNHEY, CDR2 SVGAGI, per germline. This CDR3 contains 14 residues. Trimming stripped 5 bases from V and 4 bases from J, with 14 bases between. The CDR3 DNA reads as TGTGCCAGCAGTCCCCCGTGGGGCCGCTATGGCTACACCTTC. This encodes CASSPPWGRYGYTF.

This clone was seen once. CDR3 sequence: CASRSLFGDTEAFF. CDR3 coding DNA: TGTGCCAGCAGATCCCTGTTCGGGGACACTGAAGCTTTCTTT. This sequence joins TRBV6-6 and TRBJ1-1, with D unresolved. The CDR3 is 14 residues long. V shed 6 bases and J shed 3 bases, with 14 bases lying between them. Germline CDR1 reads MNHNY; CDR2 reads SVGAGI (reference sequence).

V usage is TRBV6-1 and J usage is TRBJ1-5; tentatively, D is TRBD1 (6 bases). This CDR3 has 15 residues. CDR1 MNHNS and CDR2 SASEGT come from the germline V gene. Trimming shortened V by 4 bases and J by 5 bases, and 15 bases separated the two germline ends. The CDR3 coding sequence is TGTGCCAGCAGTGCCCCACAGGGTTCGTATCAGCCCCAGCATTTT. This sequence encodes CASSAPQGSYQPQHF.

This rearrangement joins TRBV5-1 to TRBJ2-1; TRBD2 matches 8 bases. Germline lookup yields CDR1 SGHRS and CDR2 YFSETQ. The CDR3 has 14 residues. V lost 3 bases and J lost 9; bases outside the gene matches: 8. CDR3 amino acids: CASSYTAGALEQFF. The CDR3 bases are TGCGCCAGCAGCTACACAGCGGGGGCCCTTGAGCAGTTCTTC.

This clone was recorded a few times. The chain uses TRBV21-1 and TRBJ2-2; TRBD2 is the table's D call and was not checked against the DNA. TRBV21-1 is designated a pseudogene. This CDR3 contains 14 residues. The CDR3 bases are TGTGCCAGCAGCAAAGGGCCCCGGGCCGGGGAGCTGTTTTTT. Protein product: CASSKGPRAGELFF.

The chain employs TRBV7-2 and TRBJ1-2; 7 nucleotides agree with TRBD1. V shed 1 base and J 5 bases; nucleotides not matched to a gene: 7. The germline CDR1 and CDR2 sequences are SGHTA and FQGNSA. The CDR3 sequence is 15 residues long. DNA of the CDR3: TGTGCCAGCAGCTTAGTAGCAGGGGGTGATTATGGCTACACCTTC. This encodes CASSLVAGGDYGYTF. The full variable domain, rest sourced from reference TRBV7-2 and TRBJ1-2, is GAGVSQSPSNKVTEKGKDVELRCDPISGHTALYWYRQSLGQGLEFLIYFQGNSAPDKSGLPSDRFSAERTGGSVSTLTIQRTQQEDSAVYLCASSLVAGGDYGYTFGSGTRLTVV.

The V gene is TRBV7-6, the J gene TRBJ1-2, with D maybe TRBD1 (6 bases). Deletions cut 3 bases from V and 2 bases from J, with 7 bases between. CDR3 length: 13 residues. The germline CDR1 and CDR2 sequences are SGHVS and FNYEAQ. The DNA for the CDR3 is TGTGCCAGCAGCTTCGACAGGAACTATGGCTACACCTTC. Translation gives CASSFDRNYGYTF.

CDR3 sequence reads: CASRSALSGQHNTEAFF. In DNA, the CDR3 is TGTGCCAGTAGATCTGCTCTTAGCGGCCAGCATAACACTGAAGCTTTCTTT. The chain is built from TRBV19 and TRBJ1-1, with unresolved D. The ends were cut back, 6 bases at V and 2 bases at J, with 22 bases in the middle. Germline V gene data show CDR1 as LNHDA and CDR2 as SQIVND (reference sequence). The CDR3 has 17 residues.

Concerning this clone: The sample contains more than one DNA sequence encoding this CDR3. This chain connects TRBV5-1 to TRBJ1-6; the D gene is possibly TRBD1 (5 bases). CDR3 length equals 15 residues. Germline V gives CDR1 SGHRS, CDR2 YFSETQ. Trimming took off 4 bases at V and 0 bases at J, with 8 bases between the two ends. The CDR3 sequence: CASSLQGSYNSPLHF. The DNA of the CDR3 is TGCGCCAGCAGCCTTCAGGGCTCCTATAATTCACCCCTCCACTTT.

The chain carries TRBV19 and TRBJ1-2; TRBD1 agrees at 10 bases. CDR3 length equals 14 residues. The trim removed 5 bases at V and 8 bases at J, leaving 8 bases unmatched. The germline gives CDR1 LNHDA, CDR2 SQIVND (reference sequence). CDR3 amino acids: CASSDRGRAGGYTF. The DNA of the CDR3 is TGTGCCAGTAGTGACAGGGGGCGTGCTGGAGGCTACACCTTC.

The CDR3 bases are TGTGCCATCACCGGGACAGGCTCTGGAAACACCATATATTTT. Protein sequence: CAITGTGSGNTIYF. The V and J genes are TRBV10-3 and TRBJ1-3; TRBD1 matches at 8 bases. The ends lost 7 bases at V and 0 bases at J; junction bases unmatched: 2. Germline CDR1 is ENHRY and CDR2 is SYGVKD. The CDR3 has 14 residues.

As concerns this clone: One end of the junction fails to match germline, which may point to a read error. The J gene is TRBJ2-5, the V gene TRBV7-9; D possibly corresponds to TRBD2 (5 bases). The CDR3 covers 12 residues. The germline CDR1 and CDR2 sequences are SEHNR and FQNEAQ (reference sequence). The CDR3 loop reads CASSLARETQYF. The CDR3 nucleotides are TGTGCCAGCAGCCTAGCCCGGGAGACCCAGTACTTC.

This rearrangement joins TRBV14 to TRBJ1-6; D gene unclear. The CDR3 loop spans 15 amino acids. V lost 1 base to trimming and J lost 6 bases, with 10 bases between them. CDR1 and CDR2 (germline): SGHDN, FVKESK. CDR3 DNA sequence: TGTGCCAGCAGCCAAGGACGGAGTGCTAATTCACCCCTCCACTTT. Its translation is CASSQGRSANSPLHF.